The T cell receptor beta chain under discussion was sequenced for a study of cytomegalovirus exposure and HLA in healthy donors. The study, taken as a whole, reports: Earlier analysis looked at TCR beta V segments, and most were productive about 87% or about 30% of the time.

PCR amplification relied on 60 Vbeta primers (plus 13 Jbeta primers). The authors' processing: Later reanalysis found roughly 80 million unique TCR beta chains, roughly 9.9 million of them shared. The table came from immunoSEQ multiplex PCR; TCRdb's copy has only in-frame clones and leaves some out. V, J and clone size derive from that table, while D and trimming were established from the DNA sequence. The repertoire has about 120,000 clones, approximately 8% of them found once; the top ten carry around 6%. As to this clone: What it binds is unknown.

Trimming cost V 0 bases and J 6 bases, with 11 bases left between them. The CDR3 contains 13 residues. From germline, CDR1 is GTSNPN and CDR2 SVGIG (reference sequence). This chain uses TRBV30 with TRBJ1-1, with D unclear. This receptor was taken from a woman in her thirties or forties in good health and CMV-seropositive. Sequenced sample: PBMCs. The CDR3 loop reads CAWSVTVFSEAFF. In DNA, the CDR3 is TGTGCCTGGAGTGTTACTGTCTTTTCTGAAGCTTTCTTT.